One sample yielded the 31 T cell receptor beta chains listed below, sequenced in a study of pediatric ulcerative colitis. Clones were sequenced by immunoSEQ multiplex PCR, and TCRdb holds only the in-frame ones, with some missing. The data hold 37,000 or so clones, with around four fifths observed a single time. The sample consisted of blood. Receptors originate from a girl between 10 and 17 years old with moderate ulcerative colitis.

V is TRBV27 and J is TRBJ1-5; 7 nucleotides match TRBD1. CDR1 and CDR2 (germline): MNHEY, SMNVEV (reference sequence). Trimming at V came to 4 bases and at J to 1 base, leaving 7 bases not matched to a gene. The CDR3 spans 16 residues. CDR3 sequence reads: CASSSGTARSNQPQHF. CDR3 DNA: TGTGCCAGCAGTTCCGGGACAGCACGAAGCAATCAGCCCCAGCATTTT.

The rearrangement joins TRBV4-3 to TRBJ2-1, with D uncertain. CDR3 length equals 15 residues. V lost 0 bases to trimming and J lost 6 bases, with 12 bases between them. Germline CDR1 and CDR2: LGHNA and YSLEER. Here the CDR3 DNA reads TGCGCCAGCAGCCAAGATCCAACTACGATCAATGAGCAGTTCTTC. Protein sequence: CASSQDPTTINEQFF.

V and J are TRBV14 and TRBJ2-1; 9 positions agree with TRBD2. Germline V gene lookup returns CDR1 SGHDN and CDR2 FVKESK. V lost 0 bases, J lost 5 bases, and 5 bases stayed unmatched. The CDR3 is 16 amino acids. CDR3 nucleotide sequence: TGTGCCAGCAGCCAAGATAATTTAGCGGGAGACAATGAGCAGTTCTTC. It encodes CASSQDNLAGDNEQFF.

In this sample, this clone turned up a few times. The chain links TRBV20-1 to TRBJ2-1; D ambiguous. The germline V gene has CDR1 DFQATT and CDR2 SNEGSKA (reference sequence). This CDR3 contains 11 residues. V lost 5 bases and J lost 7, with 9 bases in between. In nucleotides, the CDR3 is TGCAGTGCTGATCGAGTAAATGAGCAGTTCTTC. This sequence encodes CSADRVNEQFF.

This clone was detected a few times. This sequence joins TRBV7-9 and TRBJ1-1; 8 bases line up with TRBD1. After removal of 5 bases from V and 4 bases from J, the junction contained 6 bases not matched to a gene. CDR1 and CDR2 (germline): SEHNR, FQNEAQ (reference sequence). The CDR3 runs to 14 residues. In DNA, the CDR3 is TGTGCCAGCAGCCGATGGACAGGGAGCACTGAAGCTTTCTTT. Translation gives CASSRWTGSTEAFF.

In its sample, this clone was seen a few times. A read error may be the cause here, since a much bigger clone is one base away. The sample contains more than one DNA sequence encoding this CDR3. The chain is built from TRBV7-3 and TRBJ2-1; TRBD2 matches at 14 bases. Germline-derived CDR1 and CDR2 are SGHTA and FQGTGA. The CDR3 has 16 amino acids. The V and J ends lost 2 bases and 3 bases, in that order; junction bases with no gene match: 0. The CDR3 DNA reads TGTGCCAGCAGCTTAGGGACTAGCGGGGGCTACAATGAGCAGTTCTTC. Its protein is CASSLGTSGGYNEQFF.

The J gene is TRBJ1-2, the V gene TRBV6-5, with 8 bases identical to TRBD1. The V and J ends lost 6 bases and 10 bases, in that order; junction bases with no gene match: 16. This CDR3 region has 15 residues. CDR1 and CDR2 (germline): MNHEY, SVGAGI. CDR3: CASRSIGQGWATYTF. Here the CDR3 DNA reads TGTGCCAGCAGGTCAATAGGACAGGGTTGGGCAACCTACACCTTC.

The chain recombines TRBV29-1 with TRBJ2-1; TRBD2 matches 15 bases. There are 15 residues in the CDR3. V dropped 7 bases and J dropped 5; count of bases not matched to a gene: 6. CDR1 and CDR2 (germline): SQVTM, ANQGSEA. As DNA, the CDR3 is TGCAGCGGTGGACTAGCGGGAGGGGGGGACAATGAGCAGTTCTTC. This sequence encodes CSGGLAGGGDNEQFF.

This clone was seen a single time. The chain joins TRBV27 to TRBJ1-2; 11 nucleotides agree with TRBD1. Germline trimming cut 2 bases from V and 7 bases from J; bases unmatched to any gene: 9. This CDR3 region has 16 residues. The germline gives CDR1 MNHEY, CDR2 SMNVEV (reference sequence). In DNA, the CDR3 is TGTGCCAGCAGTTTAGCGGGACAGGGGGGAAGAAGTGGCTACACCTTC. Amino acid sequence: CASSLAGQGGRSGYTF.

V gene TRBV19 combines with J gene TRBJ1-5; D unclear. The CDR3 sequence is 12 residues long. Trimming left V 3 bases short and J 7 bases short, with 7 bases between. Germline CDR1 reads LNHDA; CDR2 reads SQIVND (reference sequence). The CDR3 reads CASSIGHQPQHF. The CDR3 region has the DNA TGTGCCAGTAGTATCGGTCACCAGCCCCAGCATTTT.

The gene calls are TRBV5-8 and TRBJ1-1; D gene unclear. The CDR3 extends over 13 amino acids. From germline, CDR1 is SGHTS and CDR2 YDEGEE. The V end lost 0 bases, the J end lost 0 bases, and 3 bases lay between the germline ends. CDR3 residues: CASSLAVNTEAFF. In DNA, the CDR3 is TGTGCCAGCAGCTTGGCGGTGAACACTGAAGCTTTCTTT.

This chain joins TRBV7-2 and TRBJ2-1; D is uncertain. CDR1 and CDR2 (germline): SGHTA, FQGNSA. The CDR3 runs 15 residues. The V end lost 2 bases, the J end lost 0 bases, and 8 bases lay between the germline ends. Here the CDR3 DNA reads TGTGCCAGCAGCTTACTTGCAGACTCCTACAATGAGCAGTTCTTC. It yields the protein CASSLLADSYNEQFF.

This chain uses TRBV7-9 with TRBJ1-4; TRBD1 matches at 8 bases. CDR3 length: 13 amino acids. V shed 5 bases and J 13 bases; nucleotides not matched to a gene: 9. The germline V gene encodes CDR1 SEHNR and CDR2 FQNEAQ (reference sequence). The CDR3 nucleotides read TGTGCCAGCAGCGACACTAGGGACAGGCTACTGTTTTTT. Translating it yields CASSDTRDRLLFF. Full variable domain (missing parts from reference TRBV7-9 and TRBJ1-4): DTGVSQNPRHKITKRGQNVTFRCDPISEHNRLYWYRQTLGQGPEFLTYFQNEAQLEKSRLLSDRFSAERPKGSFSTLEIQRTEQGDSAMYLCASSDTRDRLLFFGSGTQLSVL.

The J gene is TRBJ2-7, the V gene TRBV2; 9 nucleotides align to TRBD1. CDR3 length: 13 residues. CDR1 and CDR2 from the germline V gene are SNHLY and FYNNEI. With V trimmed by 7 bases and J by 3 bases, 4 bases remained unmatched. DNA for the CDR3: TGTGCCAGCACCCGGGACAGGGACTACGAGCAGTACTTC. It encodes CASTRDRDYEQYF. Looking up the rest from reference TRBV2 and TRBJ2-7 gives the full variable domain: EPEVTQTPSHQVTQMGQEVILRCVPISNHLYFYWYRQILGQKVEFLVSFYNNEISEKSEIFDDQFSVERPDGSNFTLKIRSTKLEDSAMYFCASTRDRDYEQYFGPGTRLTVT.

The rearrangement uses TRBV27 and TRBJ2-1; 10 nucleotides agree with TRBD2. V gave up 9 bases and J gave up 8 bases; unmatched junction bases: 4. This CDR3 comprises 12 residues. Germline V lookup: CDR1 MNHEY, CDR2 SMNVEV (reference sequence). CDR3 nucleotides: TGTGCCAGTGGGACTAGCGTGTATGAGCAGTTCTTC. This codes for CASGTSVYEQFF.

This chain joins TRBV6-5 and TRBJ2-7; possible D gene TRBD1, 5 bases. This CDR3 comprises 14 residues. The germline CDR1 and CDR2 sequences are MNHEY and SVGAGI. V was pared by 6 bases and J by 6 bases, with 18 bases between. CDR3 DNA sequence: TGTGCCAGCAGCCTGGGGCTGGGTGGCTTCGAGCAGTACTTC. Protein sequence: CASSLGLGGFEQYF.

This chain joins TRBV7-2 and TRBJ1-6, with D perhaps TRBD1 (5 bases). CDR3 length: 17 residues. Germline loops: CDR1 SGHTA, CDR2 FQGNSA. Trimming stripped 5 bases from V and 0 bases from J, with 14 bases between. The CDR3 DNA is TGTGCCAGCAGCGTAAATCAGGGTTTCTCCTATAATTCACCCCTCCACTTT. Its translation is CASSVNQGFSYNSPLHF.

This chain uses TRBV6-5 with TRBJ2-2; TRBD1 matches at 8 bases. CDR1 is MNHEY and CDR2 is SVGAGI in the germline V gene. The CDR3 is 14 amino acids. V gave up 6 bases and J gave up 3 bases; unmatched junction bases: 3. CDR3 DNA sequence: TGTGCCAGCAGAACGACAGGGGACACCGGGGAGCTGTTTTTT. Protein sequence: CASRTTGDTGELFF.

This clone has a single count. The chain recombines TRBV2 with TRBJ2-7, with 8 bases matching TRBD2. The CDR3 covers 14 residues. Trimming cost V 9 bases and J 2 bases; bases outside gene matches: 9. Per germline, CDR1 SNHLY and CDR2 FYNNEI. The CDR3 is CASSGPGGTYEQYF. Written as DNA, the CDR3 is TGTGCCAGTTCTGGTCCGGGAGGGACCTACGAGCAGTACTTC.

The chain is built from TRBV5-1 and TRBJ1-1; no reliable D call. V lost 2 bases and J lost 4, with 21 bases in between. From germline, CDR1 is SGHRS and CDR2 YFSETQ. CDR3 length equals 17 residues. CDR3 sequence: CASSFLVRAGDSTEAFF. The CDR3 DNA follows: TGCGCCAGCAGCTTTCTAGTAAGGGCCGGAGATAGCACTGAAGCTTTCTTT.

CDR3 in amino acids: CASSDQGRVSGNTIYF. The DNA of the CDR3 is TGTGCCAGCAGTGACCAGGGAAGGGTATCTGGAAACACCATATATTTT. V gene TRBV25-1 combines with J gene TRBJ1-3, with D perhaps TRBD1 (5 bases). The V end lost 3 bases, the J end lost 1 base, and 13 bases lay between the germline ends. The CDR3 is made up of 16 amino acids. CDR1 is MGHDK and CDR2 is SYGVNS in the germline V gene.

The V and J genes are TRBV2 and TRBJ2-7; 9 bases align to TRBD2. V dropped 8 bases and J dropped 2; count of bases not matched to a gene: 4. The length of the CDR3 is 13 residues. CDR1 and CDR2 (germline): SNHLY, FYNNEI. CDR3 sequence reads: CASSRLAAYEQYF. The CDR3 region has the DNA TGTGCCAGCTCAAGACTAGCGGCCTACGAGCAGTACTTC.

This chain links TRBV7-9 with TRBJ2-5, with D perhaps assigned TRBD1 or TRBD2 (5 bases each). The CDR3 runs 15 residues. CDR1 is SEHNR and CDR2 is FQNEAQ in the germline V gene (reference sequence). The V gene lost 5 bases and the J gene lost 3 bases, with 16 bases spanning the gap. CDR3 nucleotide sequence: TGTGCCAGCAGCCCAAGGGGTTCGGAGGAAGAGACCCAGTACTTC. Protein product: CASSPRGSEEETQYF.

This clone was seen a few times. The V and J genes are TRBV4-3 and TRBJ2-2; 10 nucleotides line up with TRBD1. The trim removed 4 bases at V and 4 bases at J, leaving 9 bases unmatched. The germline CDR1 and CDR2 sequences are LGHNA and YSLEER. This CDR3 contains 17 residues. The CDR3 loop reads CASSPGRRTGGTGELFF. Here the CDR3 DNA reads TGCGCCAGCAGCCCAGGTCGCCGGACAGGGGGCACCGGGGAGCTGTTTTTT.

The chain employs TRBV29-1 and TRBJ2-1; the D gene could be TRBD1 or TRBD2 (5 bases each). Germline CDR1 and CDR2: SQVTM and ANQGSEA. V shed 6 bases and J shed 6 bases, with 12 bases lying between them. CDR3 length: 12 amino acids. This chain's CDR3 is CSVTGDGNEQFF. CDR3 DNA sequence: TGCAGCGTGACCGGGGACGGCAATGAGCAGTTCTTC.

The chain couples TRBV29-1 to TRBJ2-1, with 8 bases lining up with TRBD1. CDR3 length: 13 residues. Per germline, CDR1 SQVTM and CDR2 ANQGSEA. Losses at the gene ends were 3 bases for V and 12 bases for J; bases not matched to a gene: 10. In DNA, the CDR3 is TGCAGCGTTGATTTGATGGGACAGGAGGGGCAGTTCTTC. Translating it yields CSVDLMGQEGQFF.

The chain combines TRBV11-2 with TRBJ2-7; D possibly corresponds to TRBD2 (5 bases). V was pared by 1 base and J by 3 bases, with 7 bases between. CDR1 and CDR2 from the germline V gene are SGHAT and FQNNGV. The CDR3 totals 13 residues. CDR3 sequence: CASSLGGRYEQYF. The DNA for the CDR3 is TGTGCCAGCAGCTTAGGAGGGCGCTACGAGCAGTACTTC. Complete variable domain (other parts from reference TRBV11-2 and TRBJ2-7): EAGVAQSPRYKIIEKRQSVAFWCNPISGHATLYWYQQILGQGPKLLIQFQNNGVVDDSQLPKDRFSAERLKGVDSTLKIQPAKLEDSAVYLCASSLGGRYEQYFGPGTRLTVT.

V usage is TRBV27 and J usage is TRBJ1-1; no clear D. Germline values: CDR1 MNHEY, CDR2 SMNVEV (reference sequence). The CDR3 runs to 14 residues. V gave up 3 bases and J gave up 1 base, with 9 bases separating them. The CDR3 spells CASSFSGENTEAFF. CDR3 nucleotide sequence: TGTGCCAGCAGTTTCTCGGGCGAGAACACTGAAGCTTTCTTT.

The rearrangement uses TRBV7-9 and TRBJ2-6; D gene unclear. The CDR3 contains 15 residues. V was pared by 5 bases and J by 1 base, with 9 bases between. Germline CDR1 reads SEHNR; CDR2 reads FQNEAQ (reference sequence). CDR3 residues: CASSVSESGANVLTF. CDR3 bases: TGTGCCAGCAGCGTGTCAGAATCTGGGGCCAACGTCCTGACTTTC. Full variable domain (missing parts from reference TRBV7-9 and TRBJ2-6): DTGVSQNPRHKITKRGQNVTFRCDPISEHNRLYWYRQTLGQGPEFLTYFQNEAQLEKSRLLSDRFSAERPKGSFSTLEIQRTEQGDSAMYLCASSVSESGANVLTFGAGSRLTVL.

The chain uses TRBV28 and TRBJ2-7, with D maybe TRBD1 (5 bases). The length of the CDR3 is 14 residues. V dropped 6 bases and J dropped 2 bases, with 14 bases sitting between them. CDR1 MDHEN and CDR2 SYDVKM come from the germline V gene. For the CDR3, the DNA is TGTGCCAGCAGCTCAGGGCAACAGCCCTACGAGCAGTACTTC. Encoded protein: CASSSGQQPYEQYF.

J is TRBJ1-2 and V is TRBV2; no firm D call. The CDR3 is 13 amino acids. Germline V lookup: CDR1 SNHLY, CDR2 FYNNEI. With 4 bases removed from V and 2 bases from J, the gap between germline ends came to 8 bases. This chain's CDR3 is CASSGLGNYGYTF. For the CDR3, the DNA is TGTGCCAGCAGTGGTCTAGGGAACTATGGCTACACCTTC.